This TCR beta chain appears in the sequencing data of a study of human T cells and chemical hapten exposure. Germline V gives CDR1 MDHEN, CDR2 SYDVKM. The CDR3 is made up of 17 amino acids. The trim removed 2 bases at V and 0 bases at J, leaving 2 bases unmatched. In the library, unique molecular identifiers were attached to individual cDNA molecules. Using its own MiXCR run on the 5' RACE reads, TCRdb lists one record per CDR3 protein. The sample holds 95,000 to 120,000 distinct CDR3 sequences; approximately 20% are singletons and the top ten take around 2.8%. This clonotype was seen a handful of times. Extraction of total RNA was performed on unfractionated whole blood.

The receptor's source is a human donor in good health. This chain links TRBV28 with TRBJ2-3, with 13 bases fitting TRBD2. The CDR3 nucleotides are TGTGCCAGCAGTTTAGGGACTAGCGGGGCTAGCACAGATACGCAGTATTTT. It translates to CASSLGTSGASTDTQYF. The variable domain in full, with the rest retrieved from reference TRBV28 and TRBJ2-3, is DVKVTQSSRYLVKRTGEKVFLECVQDMDHENMFWYRQDPGLGLRLIYFSYDVKMKEKGDIPEGYSVSREKKERFSLILESASTNQTSMYLCASSLGTSGASTDTQYFGPGTRLTVL.